The entry below describes one TCR beta chain. This receptor's antigen is unknown. Base-call qualities are not available, and no considerably larger clone is one nucleotide away. These data originate in a study of cytomegalovirus exposure and HLA in healthy donors (TCRdb year 2017). Concerning the study at large: The 500 to 800 repertoires of the first cohort and the roughly 110 validation repertoires were produced on the same platform, according to a later analysis. The study aimed to test whether signatures of past pathogen exposure could be identified by cataloging public T cell receptors. Along with the 666-subject first cohort, a separate validation cohort of over a hundred different subjects was used. High-throughput TCR immunosequencing, statistical association of individual TCRs with disease status, and machine learning were combined to predict cytomegalovirus infection status. Study-wide conclusions, independent of this receptor: Most TCR sequences were seen in very few donors, while some public TCRs were found in many individuals. In the study, around 160 TCR beta chains were listed as associated with cytomegalovirus. All 110 or so repertoires were used to score co-occurrence in the validation cohort in a later analysis, because that analysis had no HLA typing for the cohort. A later analysis found that TCRs clustered in the first cohort also tended to co-occur in the 100 to 150 validation repertoires, with approximately 94% of cluster scores above 0. In both the original and validation cohorts, the classifier was reported to diagnose cytomegalovirus status with high specificity and sensitivity. A few of the identified cytomegalovirus-associated TCR beta chains were confirmed in vitro to be specific for cytomegalovirus antigens. The authors suggested that the approach could potentially be generalized to other disease states and immunological phenotypes.

The library relied on the immunoSEQ multiplex PCR assay. Per the source publication's procedure: A statistical classification framework was built for diagnosing cytomegalovirus status from the catalog of TCR beta chain sequences. TCRdb obtained this table from immuneACCESS and retained in-frame rearrangements with V and J assigned. These tables miss some clones; where compared with another copy, unresolved V genes account for less than half of the shortfall, and the remainder is unexplained. From that table come the V and J calls and clone size; the DNA was used to work out D and trimming. For this sample there are roughly 150,000 clones; roughly 95% appear just once. The ten largest make up about 0.89% of the sample. The donors were included in the validation cohort of roughly 120 subjects, a group kept apart from the approximately 650-subject first cohort. The specimen sequenced was PBMCs. This TCR derives from a woman under 30 in good health and CMV-seronegative.

The sequenced DNA is TGTGCCAGCAGCCCTTCTGGGGGCTACTACAATGAGCAGTTCTTC. This is translated as CASSPSGGYYNEQFF. The rearrangement combines TRBV2 with TRBJ2-1, with TRBD1 tentatively as D gene (6 bases match). From the cysteine up to the phenylalanine, the CDR3 has a length of 15 residues. Only CDR3 DNA remains: 45 bases, in frame from the first base. Between the V and J ends, shortened by 6 bases and 3 bases respectively, the junction contains 15 bases. The germline V gene specifies SNHLY as CDR1 and FYNNEI as CDR2.